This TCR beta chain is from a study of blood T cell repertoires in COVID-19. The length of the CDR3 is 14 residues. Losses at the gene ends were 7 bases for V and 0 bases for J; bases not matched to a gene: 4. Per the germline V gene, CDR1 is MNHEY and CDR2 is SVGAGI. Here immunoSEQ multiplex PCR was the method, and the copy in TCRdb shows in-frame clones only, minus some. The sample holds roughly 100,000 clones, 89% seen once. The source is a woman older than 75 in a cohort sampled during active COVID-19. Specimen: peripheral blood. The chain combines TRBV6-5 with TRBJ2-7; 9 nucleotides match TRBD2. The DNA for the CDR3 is TGTGCCAGCAATAGCGGGGGCCCCTCCTACGAGCAGTACTTC. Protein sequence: CASNSGGPSYEQYF.